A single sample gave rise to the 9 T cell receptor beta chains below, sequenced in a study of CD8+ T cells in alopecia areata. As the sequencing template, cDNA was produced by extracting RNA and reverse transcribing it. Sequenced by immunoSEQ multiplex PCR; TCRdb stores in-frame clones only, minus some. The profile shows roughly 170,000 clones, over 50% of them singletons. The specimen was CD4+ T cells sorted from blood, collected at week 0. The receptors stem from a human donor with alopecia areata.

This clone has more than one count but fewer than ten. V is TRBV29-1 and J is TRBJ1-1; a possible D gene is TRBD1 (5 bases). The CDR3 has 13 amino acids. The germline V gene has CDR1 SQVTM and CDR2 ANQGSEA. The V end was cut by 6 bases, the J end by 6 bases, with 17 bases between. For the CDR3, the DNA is TGCAGCGTACGCAGAGACAGTGACGCTGAAGCTTTCTTT. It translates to CSVRRDSDAEAFF.

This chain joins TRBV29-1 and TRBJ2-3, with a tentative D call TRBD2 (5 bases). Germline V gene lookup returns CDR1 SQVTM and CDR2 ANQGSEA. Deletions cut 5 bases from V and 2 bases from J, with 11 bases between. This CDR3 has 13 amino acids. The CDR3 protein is CSVSGLNTDTQYF. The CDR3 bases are TGCAGCGTTTCCGGACTGAACACAGATACGCAGTATTTT.

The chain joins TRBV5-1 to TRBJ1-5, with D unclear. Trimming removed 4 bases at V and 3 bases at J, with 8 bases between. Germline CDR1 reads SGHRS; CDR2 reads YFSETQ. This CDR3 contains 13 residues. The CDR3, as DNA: TGCGCCAGCAGCGTAAACCTCAATCAGCCCCAGCATTTT. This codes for CASSVNLNQPQHF.

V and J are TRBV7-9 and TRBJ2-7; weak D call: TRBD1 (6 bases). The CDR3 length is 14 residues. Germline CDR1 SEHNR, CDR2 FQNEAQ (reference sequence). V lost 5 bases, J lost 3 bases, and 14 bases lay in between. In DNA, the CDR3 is TGTGCCAGCAGCCTGGGACATACTATCTACGAGCAGTACTTC. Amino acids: CASSLGHTIYEQYF.

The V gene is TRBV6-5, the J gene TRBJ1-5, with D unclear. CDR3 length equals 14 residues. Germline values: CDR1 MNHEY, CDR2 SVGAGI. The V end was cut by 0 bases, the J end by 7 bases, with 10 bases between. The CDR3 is CASSYSGSDQPQHF. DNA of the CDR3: TGTGCCAGCAGTTACTCGGGTAGTGACCAGCCCCAGCATTTT.

The CDR3 nucleotides are TGTGCCAGCACTAGCACCGGGGAGCTGTTTTTT. Protein sequence: CASTSTGELFF. V is TRBV7-2 and J is TRBJ2-2; D is undetermined. The CDR3 is 11 residues long. V lost 7 bases and J lost 4, with 4 bases in between. Germline V lookup: CDR1 SGHTA, CDR2 FQGNSA.

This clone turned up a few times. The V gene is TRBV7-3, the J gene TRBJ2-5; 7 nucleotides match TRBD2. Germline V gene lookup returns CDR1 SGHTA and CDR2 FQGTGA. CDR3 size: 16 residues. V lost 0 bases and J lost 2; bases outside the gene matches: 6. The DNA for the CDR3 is TGTGCCAGCAGCTTAACGAGGGGTAGCGGGCAAGAGACCCAGTACTTC. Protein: CASSLTRGSGQETQYF.

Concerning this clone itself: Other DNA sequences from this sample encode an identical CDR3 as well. CDR3 nucleotide sequence: TGTGCCTGGAGTGTAGGCACAGATACGCAGTATTTT. Its protein is CAWSVGTDTQYF. V usage is TRBV30 and J usage is TRBJ2-3; D not resolved. Germline V gives CDR1 GTSNPN, CDR2 SVGIG (reference sequence). This CDR3 comprises 12 residues. V was trimmed by 0 bases and J by 1 base, leaving 2 bases between them.

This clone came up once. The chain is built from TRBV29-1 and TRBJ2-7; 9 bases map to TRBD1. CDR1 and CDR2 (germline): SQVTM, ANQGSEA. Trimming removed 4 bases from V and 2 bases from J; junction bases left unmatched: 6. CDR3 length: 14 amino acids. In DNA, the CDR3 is TGCAGCGTTGGTCGTACAGGGGGCCCCTACGAGCAGTACTTC. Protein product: CSVGRTGGPYEQYF.